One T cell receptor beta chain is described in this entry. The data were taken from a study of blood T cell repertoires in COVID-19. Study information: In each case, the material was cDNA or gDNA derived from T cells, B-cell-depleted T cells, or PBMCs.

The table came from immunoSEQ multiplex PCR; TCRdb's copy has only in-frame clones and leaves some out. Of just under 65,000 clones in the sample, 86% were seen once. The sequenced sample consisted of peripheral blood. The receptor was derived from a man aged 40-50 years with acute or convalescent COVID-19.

CDR3 region: CASSSRRGAGYGYTF. The CDR3 DNA reads as TGTGCCAGCAGTTCCCGGAGAGGAGCTGGCTATGGCTACACCTTC. The chain recombines TRBV6-5 with TRBJ1-2; D is ambiguous. Looked up from germline, CDR1 is MNHEY and CDR2 is SVGAGI. V was clipped by 4 bases and J by 4 bases, with 16 bases between them. The CDR3 runs 15 residues.